This T cell receptor beta chain is drawn from a study of T cell responses to AZD1222 COVID-19 vaccine. The data were produced by immunoSEQ multiplex PCR, yet TCRdb's version contains in-frame clones alone and is incomplete. The sample lists approximately 160,000 clones; more than 75% were seen once. Note on this clone: The antigen is undetermined.

CDR3 size: 15 residues. V gave up 4 bases and J gave up 4 bases, with 16 bases separating them. Germline V CDR1 and CDR2: SGHRS, YFSETQ. Study conclusions and caveats: Seropositive AZD1222 recipients at baseline numbered only five or six. Donors were mostly white British, more females; clonal diversity possibly underestimated.

Material: peripheral blood, obtained on day 0 of AZD1222 vaccination. The chain has TRBV5-1 and TRBJ2-3, with D perhaps matching TRBD1 or TRBD2 (6 bases each). The origin of this receptor is an adult in good health. CDR3 bases: TGCGCCAGCAGCCAAGGACCCGGGGGCCCAGATACGCAGTATTTT. This encodes CASSQGPGGPDTQYF.